This TCR beta chain was sequenced for a study of cytomegalovirus exposure and HLA in healthy donors. Study summary: Out of roughly 170 million T cells, an earlier analysis found fewer than 140 million unique TCR beta sequences in total.

Study-wide points: Clonal expansion, a later analysis showed, was greater in HLA-associated TCR beta chains than in equally common others. The study reported that TCR beta sequences accurately predicted HLA-A and HLA-B alleles in most subjects.

Vbeta (60) and Jbeta (13) primers were used in the PCR. Repertoires were generated with immunoSEQ multiplex PCR, while TCRdb's copy carries only in-frame clones and drops some. The table shows fewer than 250,000 clones, with about 70% occurring only once. To note about this clone: Antigen: not known.

The CDR3 consists of 17 residues. Trimming at V came to 5 bases and at J to 7 bases, leaving 12 bases not matched to a gene. Germline V CDR1 and CDR2: SGHTA, FQGTGA. This rearrangement joins TRBV7-3 to TRBJ2-2, with 11 bases that match TRBD2. Sequencing input: PBMCs. This sequence was found in a woman in her 30s in good health and CMV-seronegative. The CDR3 here is CASSPVSRLAGSGELFF. The DNA of the CDR3 is TGTGCCAGCAGCCCTGTTTCTCGACTAGCGGGGAGCGGGGAGCTGTTTTTT.